This section outlines one TCR beta chain sequence together with its context. This specimen comes from a study of T cells expressing NK-cell markers. No DNA is given; TCRdb re-called the 5' RACE reads and lists each CDR3 protein once. The sample's table shows 200,000 to 300,000 distinct CDR3 sequences. Germline CDR1 DFQATT, CDR2 SNEGSKA (reference sequence). This CDR3 is built from 13 residues. The source material was blood T cells: a sorted CD56 or NKG2C T cell subset, CD4+ or CD8+ T cells, or bulk PBMC T cells (not recorded which). This chain joins TRBV20-1 and TRBJ2-1. The sequence was obtained from a woman aged 18 to 75 in good health. CDR3 loop: CSARVPAINEQFF.